Below, 28 T cell receptor beta chains from the same sample are listed, as sequenced in a study of T-cell memory formation after mild COVID-19. TCRdb used MiXCR to reprocess the 5' RACE reads, holding one entry per CDR3 protein. Of 240,000 or so distinct CDR3 sequences listed, roughly 9.4% are singletons. Material for sequencing was PBMCs or a T cell subset sorted from them (not recorded which). The receptors come from a man aged 18 to 30 who had mild COVID-19 (a few samples of this study predate the infection). Cell type and time point are not known.

The chain joins TRBV7-8 to TRBJ2-3, with 10 bases identical to TRBD2. With 4 bases clipped from V and 2 bases from J, the junction kept 6 bases outside the gene matches. In germline, CDR1 is SGHVS, CDR2 FQNEAQ. The CDR3 is 16 residues long. The CDR3 loop reads CASSSSGGGSTDTQYF. The DNA for the CDR3 is TGTGCCAGCAGCTCGAGCGGGGGGGGTTCCACAGATACGCAGTATTTT. Supplemented by reference TRBV7-8 and TRBJ2-3, the full variable domain reads GAGVSQSPRYKVAKRGQDVALRCDPISGHVSLFWYQQALGQGPEFLTYFQNEAQLDKSGLPSDRFFAERPEGSVSTLKIQRTQQEDSAVYLCASSSSGGGSTDTQYFGPGTRLTVL.

This clonotype was found a few times. The rearrangement links TRBV5-6 to TRBJ1-1; D is unclear. The germline CDR1 and CDR2 sequences are SGHDT and YYEEEE. Trimming cost V 0 bases and J 0 bases, with 12 bases left between them. This CDR3 comprises 16 residues. DNA for the CDR3: TGTGCCAGCAGCTTGGCCTTACACCGCATGAACACTGAAGCTTTCTTT. It encodes CASSLALHRMNTEAFF.

The rearrangement links TRBV20-1 to TRBJ2-3; TRBD2 is a possible D gene (6 bases). The CDR3 length is 13 residues. V lost 7 bases and J lost 1, with 12 bases in between. CDR1 is DFQATT, CDR2 SNEGSKA, per germline (reference sequence). For the CDR3, the DNA is TGCAGTGAGGCTAAGCGGGGCACAGATACGCAGTATTTT. Translation: CSEAKRGTDTQYF.

Only a few counts were recorded for this clonotype. V gene TRBV7-8 combines with J gene TRBJ2-4; no clear D gene. The CDR3 is 15 residues long. Trimming removed 1 base from V and 7 bases from J, with 14 bases in between. Germline V gene lookup returns CDR1 SGHVS and CDR2 FQNEAQ. This CDR3 reads CASSLGRIVGNIQYF. The CDR3 nucleotides read TGTGCCAGCAGCTTAGGTCGTATAGTCGGGAACATTCAGTACTTC. The complete variable domain, with remaining parts taken from reference TRBV7-8 and TRBJ2-4, reads GAGVSQSPRYKVAKRGQDVALRCDPISGHVSLFWYQQALGQGPEFLTYFQNEAQLDKSGLPSDRFFAERPEGSVSTLKIQRTQQEDSAVYLCASSLGRIVGNIQYFGAGTRLSVL.

The chain carries TRBV3-2 and TRBJ1-2; the DNA was not used to check the table's D call, TRBD1. TRBV3-2 is noted as a pseudogene. The CDR3 contains 17 residues. The CDR3 loop reads CASSHISRARDSGGYTF. The CDR3 DNA is TGTGCCAGCAGCCACATATCTAGGGCCAGGGATTCGGGTGGCTACACCTTC.

This rearrangement joins TRBV11-2 to TRBJ2-5; D is tentatively TRBD1 or TRBD2 (5 bases each). The length of the CDR3 is 17 residues. The germline V gene encodes CDR1 SGHAT and CDR2 FQNNGV. Trimming stripped 1 base from V and 1 base from J, with 16 bases between. The CDR3 loop is CASSLGRGRRFQETQYF. The CDR3 coding sequence is TGTGCCAGCAGCTTAGGTCGGGGCCGACGGTTCCAAGAGACCCAGTACTTC.

The sample holds many counts of this clonotype. The chain couples TRBV6-4 to TRBJ2-1; weak D call: TRBD2 (6 bases). Trimming left V 3 bases short and J 9 bases short, with 9 bases between. Germline V gene lookup returns CDR1 MRHNA and CDR2 SNTAGT. The length of the CDR3 is 12 residues. CDR3 amino acids: CASSEQGGEQFF. CDR3 sequence (DNA): TGTGCCAGCAGTGAGCAGGGAGGTGAGCAGTTCTTC.

A few counts support this clonotype. The genes are TRBV7-3 and TRBJ2-1; D tentatively fits TRBD1 or TRBD2 (6 bases each). The germline V gene has CDR1 SGHTA and CDR2 FQGTGA. Between the trimmed V and J ends, which lost 5 bases and 5 bases, there was a span of 19 bases. The CDR3 is 16 residues long. CDR3 residues: CASSIRPGAGHNEQFF. In nucleotides, the CDR3 is TGTGCCAGCAGCATACGTCCGGGGGCCGGACACAATGAGCAGTTCTTC. The full variable domain, in which reference TRBV7-3 and TRBJ2-1 provide the parts outside the CDR3, is GAGVSQTPSNKVTEKGKYVELRCDPISGHTALYWYRQSLGQGPEFLIYFQGTGAADDSGLPNDRFFAVRPEGSVSTLKIQRTERGDSAVYLCASSIRPGAGHNEQFFGPGTRLTVL.

This clonotype was seen at least ten times. The rearrangement uses TRBV5-5 and TRBJ1-1, with D unresolved. Germline CDR1 is SGHKS and CDR2 is YYEKEE (reference sequence). The germline V and J ends were trimmed by 0 bases and 7 bases, with 13 bases remaining between them. The CDR3 consists of 14 residues. Written as DNA, the CDR3 is TGTGCCAGCAGCTTGGCCTCAACAGCCGATGAAGCTTTCTTT. This codes for CASSLASTADEAFF.

Remarks on this clonotype: The junction and the germline gene differ at one end; a read error may be behind it. The genes are TRBV6-2 or TRBV6-3 and TRBJ2-5; D remains ambiguous. Germline CDR1 is MNHEY and CDR2 is SVGEGT. The CDR3 runs 11 residues. CDR3 in amino acids: CASSSTEAQYF. CDR3 sequence (DNA): TGTGCCAGCAGTTCTACAGAGGCCCAGTACTTC.

This clonotype was detected a few times. The J gene is TRBJ1-2, the V gene TRBV4-2; 8 bases are a match to TRBD1. Germline CDR1 and CDR2: LGHNA and YNFKEQ. The CDR3 sequence is 15 residues long. V lost 0 bases to trimming and J lost 6 bases; unmatched junction nucleotides: 6. The DNA for the CDR3 is TGTGCCAGCAGCCAAGACTATTGGACAGGGAATGGCTACACCTTC. Protein: CASSQDYWTGNGYTF.

This clonotype was recorded at least ten times. This chain connects TRBV20-1 to TRBJ2-5; no clear D. The CDR3 covers 12 residues. Trimming shortened V by 6 bases and J by 0 bases, and 8 bases separated the two germline ends. Germline V CDR1 and CDR2: DFQATT, SNEGSKA (reference sequence). As DNA, the CDR3 is TGCAGTGCCCAGAGGTACCAAGAGACCCAGTACTTC. The encoded protein is CSAQRYQETQYF.

This clonotype was seen a few times. The V gene is TRBV29-1, the J gene TRBJ1-2; perhaps TRBD1 as D (6 bases). The CDR3 consists of 15 residues. Germline V gene lookup returns CDR1 SQVTM and CDR2 ANQGSEA. V was cut by 0 bases and J by 6 bases, with 17 bases left in between. Written as DNA, the CDR3 is TGCAGCGTTGAAGATCCCCGAGGGGGTAGAGATGGCTACACCTTC. It translates to CSVEDPRGGRDGYTF. Supplemented by reference TRBV29-1 and TRBJ1-2, the full variable domain reads SAVISQKPSRDICQRGTSLTIQCQVDSQVTMMFWYRQQPGQSLTLIATANQGSEATYESGFVIDKFPISRPNLTFSTLTVSNMSPEDSSIYLCSVEDPRGGRDGYTFGSGTRLTVV.

The sample holds many counts of this clonotype. V usage is TRBV18 and J usage is TRBJ2-5; a possible D gene is TRBD2 (5 bases). V gave up 2 bases and J gave up 5 bases, with 6 bases separating them. CDR3 length: 12 residues. Germline CDR1 reads KGHSH; CDR2 reads LQKENI. The CDR3 loop reads CASSPGSETQYF. CDR3 coding DNA: TGTGCCAGCTCACCAGGGAGCGAGACCCAGTACTTC.

V usage is TRBV7-2 and J usage is TRBJ2-3; D is unresolved. The CDR3 is made up of 16 amino acids. Trimming stripped 7 bases from V and 1 base from J, with 18 bases between. In germline, CDR1 is SGHTA, CDR2 FQGNSA. In DNA form, the CDR3 reads TGTGCCAGCATCCTAACCCCCGGTCTCGGCACAGATACGCAGTATTTT. It encodes CASILTPGLGTDTQYF.

The rearrangement uses TRBV7-9 and TRBJ2-3, with 8 nucleotides matching TRBD2. V lost 5 bases, J lost 4 bases, and 11 bases stayed unmatched. Per the germline V gene, CDR1 is SEHNR and CDR2 is FQNEAQ (reference sequence). The CDR3 runs to 16 residues. The CDR3 loop reads CASSVSGVEVADTQYF. The CDR3 DNA reads TGTGCCAGCAGCGTTAGCGGGGTGGAGGTTGCAGATACGCAGTATTTT.

This clonotype was recorded a few times. This rearrangement joins TRBV25-1 to TRBJ1-2, with TRBD1 matching over 7 bases. CDR1 MGHDK and CDR2 SYGVNS come from the germline V gene. The CDR3 length is 16 residues. Trimming cost V 1 base and J 8 bases; bases outside gene matches: 13. CDR3 in DNA: TGTGCCAGCAGTGAATGGGCGCAGGGGGGGGAGGAGGGCTACACCTTC. The encoded protein is CASSEWAQGGEEGYTF.

This clonotype has at least ten counts. The genes are TRBV4-3 and TRBJ2-7; 9 bases are shared with TRBD1. Trimming removed 0 bases from V and 6 bases from J; junction bases left unmatched: 9. There are 16 residues in the CDR3. Germline V lookup: CDR1 LGHNA, CDR2 YSLEER. The CDR3: CASSQDSGTGIGEQYF. In DNA, the CDR3 is TGCGCCAGCAGCCAAGATTCTGGGACAGGGATTGGCGAGCAGTACTTC.

With regard to this clonotype: The junction differs from germline at one of its ends, possibly a read error. This chain uses TRBV7-8 with TRBJ2-2, with a possible D match to TRBD2 (5 bases). The CDR3 loop spans 14 amino acids. CDR1 is SGHVS and CDR2 is FQNEAQ in the germline V gene. The CDR3 DNA is TGTGCCAGCAGCTTTCGGCTGAACACCGGGGAGATGTTTTTT. Translating gives CASSFRLNTGEMFF.

This clonotype was seen only a few times. The V and J genes are TRBV7-2 and TRBJ2-2; 7 bases are a match to TRBD1. CDR3 size: 13 residues. CDR1 SGHTA and CDR2 FQGNSA come from the germline V gene. V shed 11 bases and J 3 bases; nucleotides not matched to a gene: 6. CDR3 protein: CAFGQAYTGELFF. The CDR3, as DNA: TGTGCCTTCGGACAGGCCTACACCGGGGAGCTGTTTTTT.

The sample holds a few counts of this clonotype. The chain links TRBV20-1 to TRBJ2-3; TRBD2 matches 14 bases. Looked up from germline, CDR1 is DFQATT and CDR2 is SNEGSKA (reference sequence). The CDR3 length is 18 residues. The trim removed 1 base at V and 0 bases at J, leaving 6 bases unmatched. The CDR3 DNA sequence: TGCAGTGCTAGAGCTTCCGGGACTAGCGGGGGAAGCACAGATACGCAGTATTTT. Encoded protein: CSARASGTSGGSTDTQYF.

The gene calls are TRBV11-2 and TRBJ2-7, with 10 nucleotides matching TRBD2. This CDR3 spans 17 amino acids. CDR1 is SGHAT and CDR2 is FQNNGV in the germline V gene. V was clipped by 6 bases and J by 2 bases; unmatched bases: 13. This CDR3 reads CASRPTGLADKTYEQYF. CDR3 sequence (DNA): TGTGCCAGCAGACCGACAGGACTAGCGGACAAGACCTACGAGCAGTACTTC.

This chain connects TRBV27 to TRBJ2-2; D remains ambiguous. Trimming pared 4 bases from V and 7 bases from J, leaving 4 bases between. Germline V lookup: CDR1 MNHEY, CDR2 SMNVEV (reference sequence). This CDR3 contains 11 residues. The CDR3 spells CASSSFGELFF. The CDR3 DNA reads as TGTGCCAGCAGTTCCTTCGGGGAGCTGTTTTTT.

The V and J genes are TRBV5-5 and TRBJ2-4; D remains unclear. Trimming took 2 bases from V and 4 from J, leaving 10 bases between them. Germline-derived CDR1 and CDR2 are SGHKS and YYEKEE (reference sequence). The CDR3 runs to 14 residues. CDR3 loop: CASSLDSPKNIQYF. The CDR3 DNA sequence: TGTGCCAGCAGCTTAGACTCCCCGAAAAACATTCAGTACTTC.

The table lists this clonotype with a few counts. The J gene is TRBJ2-7, the V gene TRBV6-2 or TRBV6-3; D unresolved. The V end was cut by 5 bases, the J end by 2 bases, with 10 bases between. Germline assignment: CDR1 MNHEY and CDR2 SVGEGT. The CDR3 totals 13 residues. This CDR3 is CASSQSEPYEQYF. Here the CDR3 DNA reads TGTGCCAGCAGTCAGTCGGAACCCTACGAGCAGTACTTC.

Worth noting for this clonotype: Likely a read error: the CDR3 ends without its conserved phenylalanine or tryptophan. The DNA is left out, because the CDR3 cannot be placed on it with certainty; the CDR3 is given as TCRdb lists it. The chain joins TRBV7-9 to TRBJ2-3. Germline CDR1 is SEHNR and CDR2 is FQNEAQ (reference sequence). With termini counted, the CDR3 has 8 amino acids. The CDR3 reads CASSFSRG.

V usage is TRBV6-5 and J usage is TRBJ2-7; 9 bases map to TRBD2. This CDR3 contains 16 residues. Germline CDR1 is MNHEY and CDR2 is SVGAGI. The ends lost 6 bases at V and 0 bases at J; junction bases unmatched: 9. The CDR3 nucleotides read TGTGCCAGCAGCCAGCTGGCTAGCGGGGTCTCCTACGAGCAGTACTTC. It encodes CASSQLASGVSYEQYF.

This clonotype was detected only a few times. The V call is TRBV5-1, the J call TRBJ1-2; D may be TRBD1 (6 bases). Deletions cut 4 bases from V and 6 bases from J, with 22 bases between. This CDR3 has 16 amino acids. Germline V gene data show CDR1 as SGHRS and CDR2 as YFSETQ. CDR3 in DNA: TGCGCCAGCAGCCCGGACCCACCAGCAGGGGCGGATGGCTACACCTTC. Amino acid sequence: CASSPDPPAGADGYTF.